The 23 T cell receptor beta chains listed next were all sequenced from one sample in a study of resident and recirculating memory T cells in vitiligo. Assay: immunoSEQ multiplex PCR; the TCRdb copy retains only in-frame clones and omits some. The sample gives 75,000 to 95,000 clones, approximately 90% of which show up once; 4% to 5.5% is in the top ten. The source material was blood. These receptors were taken from a male donor with vitiligo.

The chain combines TRBV7-8 with TRBJ1-1; 8 bases are a match to TRBD1. The CDR3 consists of 17 residues. Germline loops: CDR1 SGHVS, CDR2 FQNEAQ. V lost 3 bases and J lost 8; bases outside the gene matches: 17. The DNA of the CDR3 is TGTGCCAGCAGCTTCCTTGGGACAGGCACTCTTAGGCGAGAAGCTTTCTTT. Translated, it gives CASSFLGTGTLRREAFF.

V usage is TRBV14 and J usage is TRBJ1-3, with 10 positions matching TRBD1. Germline V CDR1 and CDR2: SGHDN, FVKESK. With V trimmed by 1 base and J by 3 bases, 6 bases remained unmatched. The CDR3 length is 17 residues. For the CDR3, the DNA is TGTGCCAGCAGCCAAGCCGGGACAGGGGCGAGTGGAAACACCATATATTTT. Translated: CASSQAGTGASGNTIYF.

This clone was observed once. J is TRBJ2-3 and V is TRBV12-5, with D tentatively TRBD1 (6 bases). CDR1 LGHNT and CDR2 FRNRAP come from the germline V gene. Trimming stripped 0 bases from V and 4 bases from J, with 14 bases between. The CDR3 length is 16 residues. The chain's CDR3 is CASGLVPLGGPDTQYF. CDR3 DNA: TGTGCTAGTGGTTTGGTACCCTTAGGGGGACCAGATACGCAGTATTTT.

The chain combines TRBV5-8 with TRBJ2-3, with a possible D match to TRBD2 (6 bases). The CDR3 is 15 amino acids. Germline lookup yields CDR1 SGHTS and CDR2 YDEGEE. Trimming stripped 1 base from V and 2 bases from J, with 11 bases between. CDR3 nucleotides: TGTGCCAGCAGCTTGTTTGGGGGGACCACAGATACGCAGTATTTT. It yields the protein CASSLFGGTTDTQYF.

The rearrangement joins TRBV28 to TRBJ1-1, with 7 nucleotides matching TRBD1. The V segment lost 2 bases and the J segment 7 bases; nucleotides outside the gene matches: 4. CDR1 is MDHEN and CDR2 is SYDVKM in the germline V gene. The CDR3 has 13 residues. CDR3 DNA: TGTGCCAGCAGTTTAGAGGGGGCTAGTGAAGCTTTCTTT. It translates to CASSLEGASEAFF.

This chain joins TRBV27 and TRBJ2-1, with D perhaps matching TRBD2 (5 bases). The germline V and J ends were trimmed by 5 bases and 8 bases, with 16 bases remaining between them. CDR3 length: 14 residues. Germline CDR1 is MNHEY and CDR2 is SMNVEV (reference sequence). This chain's CDR3 is CASSLLVTTDEQFF. The CDR3 nucleotides read TGTGCCAGCAGTCTACTAGTGACGACCGATGAGCAGTTCTTC.

The chain carries TRBV18 and TRBJ2-5; D is possibly TRBD1 (5 bases). CDR3 length equals 14 residues. The ends were cut back, 5 bases at V and 9 bases at J, with 19 bases in the middle. The germline CDR1 and CDR2 sequences are KGHSH and LQKENI. This CDR3 reads CASSAITGPESQYF. The DNA of the CDR3 is TGTGCCAGCTCAGCGATTACAGGACCCGAGTCCCAGTACTTC.

The genes are TRBV11-3 and TRBJ2-2, with D perhaps TRBD2 (5 bases). The CDR3 sequence is 14 residues long. V was pared by 7 bases and J by 7 bases, with 16 bases between. The germline CDR1 and CDR2 sequences are SGHNT and YENEEA. CDR3 sequence (DNA): TGTGCCAGCACCTCTAGCCCGAGCGGCGGGGAGCTGTTTTTT. Translation gives CASTSSPSGGELFF.

This rearrangement joins TRBV30 to TRBJ2-1; TRBD2 matches at 7 bases. Germline trimming cut 4 bases from V and 0 bases from J; bases unmatched to any gene: 6. The CDR3 is 15 amino acids. The germline V gene has CDR1 GTSNPN and CDR2 SVGIG (reference sequence). CDR3 amino acids: CAWTSGASSYNEQFF. CDR3 in DNA: TGTGCCTGGACAAGCGGGGCCAGCTCCTACAATGAGCAGTTCTTC.

This chain joins TRBV5-1 and TRBJ2-3, with D perhaps TRBD1 (6 bases). V shed 4 bases and J shed 0 bases, with 12 bases lying between them. This CDR3 spans 15 amino acids. Germline V gives CDR1 SGHRS, CDR2 YFSETQ. The CDR3 bases are TGCGCCAGCAGCGCGCGGACAGACAGCACAGATACGCAGTATTTT. Translation: CASSARTDSTDTQYF.

The chain links TRBV6-4 to TRBJ1-1; the D is unclear. V lost 4 bases and J lost 1, with 7 bases in between. The CDR3 totals 13 residues. CDR1 MRHNA and CDR2 SNTAGT come from the germline V gene. The chain's CDR3 is CASSVGENTEAFF. DNA for the CDR3: TGTGCCAGCAGTGTGGGAGAGAACACTGAAGCTTTCTTT.

The V gene is TRBV21-1, the J gene TRBJ2-1; the table names TRBD2, a call not compared with the DNA. TRBV21-1 is classified as a pseudogene. The CDR3 has 13 residues. CDR3 in DNA: TGTGCCAGCAGCAATTCTAGCGGAGGTGAGCAGTTCTTC. The encoded protein is CASSNSSGGEQFF.

The chain carries TRBV28 and TRBJ2-7; TRBD2 matches at 12 bases. Trimming removed 2 bases from V and 1 base from J; junction bases left unmatched: 3. The CDR3 has 16 residues. The germline gives CDR1 MDHEN, CDR2 SYDVKM. Here the CDR3 reads CASSLLLAGGSYEQYF. CDR3 nucleotide sequence: TGTGCCAGCAGTTTACTACTAGCGGGAGGATCCTACGAGCAGTACTTC. Together with reference TRBV28 and TRBJ2-7, the CDR3 gives the full variable domain: DVKVTQSSRYLVKRTGEKVFLECVQDMDHENMFWYRQDPGLGLRLIYFSYDVKMKEKGDIPEGYSVSREKKERFSLILESASTNQTSMYLCASSLLLAGGSYEQYFGPGTRLTVT.

The chain recombines TRBV27 with TRBJ2-1, with TRBD2 matching over 14 bases. Germline V CDR1 and CDR2: MNHEY, SMNVEV (reference sequence). The CDR3 totals 18 residues. V lost 6 bases and J lost 2; bases outside the gene matches: 9. The CDR3 spells CASSGTSGSLRAYNEQFF. The CDR3 DNA follows: TGTGCCAGCAGCGGGACTAGCGGGAGTCTCCGCGCCTACAATGAGCAGTTCTTC.

CDR3 nucleotide sequence: TGTGCCAGCAGCCAAGATTGGCAGCGGTACAATGAGCAGTTCTTC. Its translation is CASSQDWQRYNEQFF. The chain combines TRBV4-2 with TRBJ2-1, with D perhaps matching TRBD2 (5 bases). CDR1 LGHNA and CDR2 YNFKEQ come from the germline V gene. V lost 0 bases to trimming and J lost 4 bases, with 10 bases between them. The CDR3 runs to 15 residues.

J is TRBJ2-1 and V is TRBV21-1; the listed D gene, TRBD2, was not tested against the DNA. TRBV21-1 is labeled a pseudogene. The CDR3 totals 18 residues. CDR3 sequence reads: CASRNRGPFGDSYNEQFF. DNA of the CDR3: TGTGCCAGCAGAAATCGGGGTCCCTTTGGAGACTCCTACAATGAGCAGTTCTTC.

The chain employs TRBV11-3 and TRBJ1-2; TRBD1 is a possible D gene (6 bases). CDR3 length: 15 amino acids. The V end was cut by 5 bases, the J end by 6 bases, with 19 bases between. In germline, CDR1 is SGHNT, CDR2 YENEEA. This CDR3 reads CASSRTTKGVDGYTF. The DNA of the CDR3 is TGTGCCAGCAGCCGTACAACAAAGGGGGTAGATGGCTACACCTTC.

The V gene is TRBV28, the J gene TRBJ2-7, with 8 bases matching TRBD1. Germline V gene lookup returns CDR1 MDHEN and CDR2 SYDVKM. There are 17 residues in the CDR3. The V gene end was trimmed by 6 bases and the J gene end by 5 bases; junction bases not matched to a gene: 18. The DNA of the CDR3 is TGTGCCAGCAGCCCTTTTTCAGCCCTACAGGGGGTCCACGAGCAGTACTTC. Protein sequence: CASSPFSALQGVHEQYF.

The V and J genes are TRBV2 and TRBJ2-2; unclear D gene. There are 13 residues in the CDR3. Germline V gene sequence: CDR1 SNHLY, CDR2 FYNNEI. Trimming stripped 4 bases from V and 1 base from J, with 4 bases between. CDR3 loop: CASSGQNTGELFF. As DNA, the CDR3 is TGTGCCAGCAGTGGTCAGAACACCGGGGAGCTGTTTTTT.

The gene calls are TRBV30 and TRBJ1-3; D gene uncertain. V lost 0 bases and J 3 bases, leaving 9 bases between the germline ends. Germline values: CDR1 GTSNPN, CDR2 SVGIG (reference sequence). The CDR3 loop spans 14 amino acids. This CDR3 is CAWSVLLVGNTIYF. For the CDR3, the DNA is TGTGCCTGGAGTGTACTTCTGGTTGGAAACACCATATATTTT.

The rearrangement uses TRBV14 and TRBJ2-7; TRBD1 agrees at 7 bases. CDR1 is SGHDN, CDR2 FVKESK, per germline. The junction had 11 bases not matched to a gene; V was cut back by 0 bases and J by 3 bases. This CDR3 spans 17 amino acids. The CDR3 DNA reads TGTGCCAGCAGCCAAGACTTCAGGGGGACACCCCACTACGAGCAGTACTTC. This sequence encodes CASSQDFRGTPHYEQYF.

This rearrangement joins TRBV7-9 to TRBJ1-2; D not certain. V shed 0 bases and J shed 4 bases, with 6 bases lying between them. CDR3 length equals 13 residues. CDR1 SEHNR and CDR2 FQNEAQ come from the germline V gene (reference sequence). The CDR3 here is CASSLALFYGYTF. The CDR3 DNA follows: TGTGCCAGCAGCTTAGCTCTCTTCTATGGCTACACCTTC.

The rearrangement links TRBV28 to TRBJ2-7; TRBD2 agrees at 8 bases. CDR1 MDHEN and CDR2 SYDVKM come from the germline V gene. The CDR3 has 14 amino acids. Trimming took 5 bases from V and 5 from J; bases not matched to a gene: 8. As DNA, the CDR3 is TGTGCCAGCAGTACCCCGCGGGGGGACAACGAGCAGTACTTC. Translating it yields CASSTPRGDNEQYF. Based on the CDR3 plus reference TRBV28 and TRBJ2-7, the full variable domain is DVKVTQSSRYLVKRTGEKVFLECVQDMDHENMFWYRQDPGLGLRLIYFSYDVKMKEKGDIPEGYSVSREKKERFSLILESASTNQTSMYLCASSTPRGDNEQYFGPGTRLTVT.